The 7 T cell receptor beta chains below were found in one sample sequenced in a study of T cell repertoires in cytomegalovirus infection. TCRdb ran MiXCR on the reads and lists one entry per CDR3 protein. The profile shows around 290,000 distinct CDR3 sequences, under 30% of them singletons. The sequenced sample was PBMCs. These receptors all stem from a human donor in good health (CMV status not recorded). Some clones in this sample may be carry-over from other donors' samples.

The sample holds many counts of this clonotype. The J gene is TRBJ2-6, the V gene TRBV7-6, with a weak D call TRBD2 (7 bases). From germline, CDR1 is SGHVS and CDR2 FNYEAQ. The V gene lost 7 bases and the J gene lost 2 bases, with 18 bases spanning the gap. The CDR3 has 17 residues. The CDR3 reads CASTLRSGGPGANVLTF. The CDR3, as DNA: TGTGCCAGCACTCTGAGGTCCGGGGGGCCTGGGGCCAACGTCCTGACTTTC.

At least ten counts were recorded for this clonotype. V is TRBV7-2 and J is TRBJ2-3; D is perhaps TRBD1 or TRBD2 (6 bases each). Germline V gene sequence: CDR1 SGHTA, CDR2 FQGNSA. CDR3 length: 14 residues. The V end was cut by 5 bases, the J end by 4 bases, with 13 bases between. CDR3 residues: CASSPRRGPDTQYF. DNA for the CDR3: TGTGCCAGCAGCCCCAGACGGGGGCCAGATACGCAGTATTTT.

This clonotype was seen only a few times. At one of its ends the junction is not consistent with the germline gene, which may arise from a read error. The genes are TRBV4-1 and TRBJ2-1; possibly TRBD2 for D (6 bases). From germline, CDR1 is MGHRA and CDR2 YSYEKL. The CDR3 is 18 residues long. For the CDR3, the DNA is TGTGCCAGCAGCCAAGCCCAACTTGGGGGAGGTTCGGTCAATGAGCAGTTCTTC. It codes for CASSQAQLGGGSVNEQFF.

CDR3 loop: CASSRREGEYEQYF. The DNA of the CDR3 is TGTGCCAGCAGTCGGCGGGAGGGCGAATACGAGCAGTACTTC. The chain couples TRBV6-1 to TRBJ2-7; TRBD2 agrees at 9 bases. Germline lookup yields CDR1 MNHNS and CDR2 SASEGT. This CDR3 is built from 14 residues. Germline trimming cut 5 bases from V and 4 bases from J; bases unmatched to any gene: 6.

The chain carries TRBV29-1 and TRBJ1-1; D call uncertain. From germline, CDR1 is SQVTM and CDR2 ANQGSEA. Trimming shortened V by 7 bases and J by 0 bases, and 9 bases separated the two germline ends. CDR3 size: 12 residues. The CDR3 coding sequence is TGCAGCGGGACTTCTATGAACACTGAAGCTTTCTTT. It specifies CSGTSMNTEAFF.

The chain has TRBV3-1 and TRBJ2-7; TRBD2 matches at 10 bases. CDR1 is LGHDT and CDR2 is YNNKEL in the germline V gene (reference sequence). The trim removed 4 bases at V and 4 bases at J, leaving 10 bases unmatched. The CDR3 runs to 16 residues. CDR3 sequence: CASSPRIAGGIYEQYF. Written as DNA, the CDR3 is TGTGCCAGCAGCCCCAGAATAGCGGGAGGCATTTACGAGCAGTACTTC.

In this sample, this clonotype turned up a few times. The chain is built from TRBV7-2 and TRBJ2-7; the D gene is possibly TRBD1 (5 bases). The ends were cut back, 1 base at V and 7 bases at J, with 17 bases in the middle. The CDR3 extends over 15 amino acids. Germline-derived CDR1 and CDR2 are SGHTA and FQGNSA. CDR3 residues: CASSLGGRGSREQYF. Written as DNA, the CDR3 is TGTGCCAGCAGCTTAGGTGGTAGGGGATCCAGAGAGCAGTACTTC.